The T cell receptor beta chain under discussion was sequenced for a study of T cells after yellow fever vaccination. Study information: Fractions low in cell number were prepared with SMART-Seq v4 Ultra Low Input.

The study, taken as a whole, reports: Abundant bulk-population clonotypes could contaminate the FACS-sorted repertoires. Most clones from primary vaccination resurfaced after the booster (around 95% CD4, around 89% CD8).

This clonotype appeared a few times. No antigen is known for it. The V gene lost 0 bases and the J gene lost 6 bases, with 8 bases spanning the gap. There are 14 residues in the CDR3. The authors made TCR cDNA by 5'RACE template switching, adding a universal primer site and UMIs. TCRdb reprocessed the 5' RACE reads with MiXCR, giving one entry per CDR3 protein. The sample includes around 250,000 distinct CDR3 sequences, 6.9% of them seen just once. The sequencing here drew on CD4+ T cells sorted from PBMCs, taken 15 days after the yellow fever booster vaccination. The clonotype comes from a young man who received the YFV17D yellow fever vaccine. The chain has TRBV12-3 or TRBV12-4 and TRBJ2-2, with D possibly TRBD2 on 6 matching bases. CDR3 in DNA: TGTGCCAGCAGTTTAGCGTCGGGGGCCGGGGAGCTGTTTTTT. Protein sequence: CASSLASGAGELFF.